This entry lists 2 T cell receptor beta chains sequenced from one sample in a study of blood T cell repertoires in COVID-19. Sequenced by immunoSEQ multiplex PCR; TCRdb stores in-frame clones only, minus some. The sample holds 100,000 to 150,000 clones; about 85% are singletons and the top ten take roughly a quarter. The sequenced sample was peripheral blood. The receptors were sampled from a woman older than 75 with acute or convalescent COVID-19.

The chain uses TRBV7-9 and TRBJ2-2, with 9 bases lining up with TRBD1. This CDR3 has 16 residues. Germline V lookup: CDR1 SEHNR, CDR2 FQNEAQ (reference sequence). V lost 5 bases and J lost 5; bases outside the gene matches: 9. CDR3 nucleotide sequence: TGTGCCAGCAGCCCTCGGACAGGGGAGATAACCGGGGAGCTGTTTTTT. This sequence encodes CASSPRTGEITGELFF.

The chain recombines TRBV3-1 (or the pseudogene TRBV3-2) with TRBJ1-4, with D possibly TRBD1 on 5 matching bases. The V gene's germline CDR1 is LGHDT and CDR2 YNNKEL (reference sequence). The CDR3 has 14 residues. V was shortened by 2 bases and J by 13 bases, with 17 bases between the two germline ends. CDR3 loop: CASSQQTWTGGLFF. The CDR3 DNA is TGTGCCAGCAGCCAACAAACGTGGACGGGGGGACTGTTTTTT.